The 5 T cell receptor beta chains below were found in one sample sequenced in a study of blood T cell repertoires in COVID-19. Sequencing was performed with immunoSEQ multiplex PCR; in TCRdb, only in-frame clones are kept and a portion is missing. The sample shows 150,000 or so clones, less than 85% of them seen only once. The source material was PBMCs or T cells enriched from blood (not recorded which). These TCRs come from a man in his forties or fifties who had recovered from COVID-19.

The chain uses TRBV19 and TRBJ2-3; D not resolved. Germline CDR1 LNHDA, CDR2 SQIVND (reference sequence). V shed 2 bases and J shed 0 bases, with 21 bases lying between them. The CDR3 length is 19 residues. This chain's CDR3 is CASSIFGWSLQDSTDTQYF. In DNA form, the CDR3 reads TGTGCCAGTAGTATATTTGGATGGTCACTTCAGGATAGCACAGATACGCAGTATTTT.

The V gene is TRBV28, the J gene TRBJ1-6, with D perhaps TRBD1 (6 bases). Germline V CDR1 and CDR2: MDHEN, SYDVKM. V lost 6 bases and J 7 bases, leaving 16 bases between the germline ends. This CDR3 has 15 amino acids. CDR3: CASSSEGGINSPLHF. Written as DNA, the CDR3 is TGTGCCAGCAGCAGCGAGGGGGGGATAAATTCACCCCTCCACTTT. The full variable domain, rest sourced from reference TRBV28 and TRBJ1-6, is DVKVTQSSRYLVKRTGEKVFLECVQDMDHENMFWYRQDPGLGLRLIYFSYDVKMKEKGDIPEGYSVSREKKERFSLILESASTNQTSMYLCASSSEGGINSPLHFGNGTRLTVT.

J is TRBJ2-3 and V is TRBV5-1; 7 positions agree with TRBD1. Germline loops: CDR1 SGHRS, CDR2 YFSETQ. Trimming cost V 4 bases and J 3 bases; bases outside gene matches: 5. This CDR3 has 14 amino acids. The CDR3 spells CASSRQQGTDTQYF. The CDR3 DNA reads TGCGCCAGCAGCCGCCAACAGGGGACAGATACGCAGTATTTT.

There are a few counts of this clone. This sequence joins TRBV10-3 and TRBJ1-1; TRBD1 agrees at 10 bases. V lost 5 bases to trimming and J lost 5 bases; unmatched junction nucleotides: 5. Per germline, CDR1 ENHRY and CDR2 SYGVKD. The CDR3 is 14 amino acids. CDR3 sequence: CAISRQGAGTEAFF. CDR3 sequence (DNA): TGTGCCATCAGTCGACAGGGGGCAGGAACTGAAGCTTTCTTT.

This sequence joins TRBV27 and TRBJ1-2; TRBD1 agrees at 7 bases. From germline, CDR1 is MNHEY and CDR2 SMNVEV (reference sequence). The CDR3 runs to 15 residues. With V trimmed by 1 base and J by 5 bases, 7 bases remained unmatched. The CDR3 DNA follows: TGTGCCAGCAGTTTATATCGGGACAGCTATTATGGCTACACCTTC. Its protein product is CASSLYRDSYYGYTF.